The 15 T cell receptor beta chains below all came from one sample that was sequenced in a study of cytomegalovirus exposure and HLA in healthy donors. TCRdb's table, derived via immunoSEQ multiplex PCR, lists solely in-frame clones and lacks some. Among 150,000 to 200,000 clones, approximately 87% were seen once, and the ten largest hold approximately 1.5%. Source material: PBMCs. All receptors derive from a young woman in good health and CMV-seronegative.

V is TRBV27 and J is TRBJ2-2; TRBD1 agrees at 9 bases. The CDR3 extends over 16 amino acids. The V and J ends lost 3 bases and 4 bases, in that order; junction bases with no gene match: 6. Germline CDR1 is MNHEY and CDR2 is SMNVEV (reference sequence). The CDR3 nucleotides are TGTGCCAGCAGTTTTTGGGGACAGGGCCCCACCGGGGAGCTGTTTTTT. This gives the protein CASSFWGQGPTGELFF.

CDR3 loop: CASSLDRGQSSYNSPLHF. The CDR3 DNA reads TGTGCCAGCAGCTTGGACAGGGGGCAGAGCTCCTATAATTCACCCCTCCACTTT. The chain joins TRBV7-9 to TRBJ1-6; TRBD1 agrees at 11 bases. J lost 0 bases, V lost 3 bases, and 4 bases had no gene match. The CDR3 runs 18 residues. The germline V gene encodes CDR1 SEHNR and CDR2 FQNEAQ (reference sequence).

The J gene is TRBJ2-2, the V gene TRBV27; D is undetermined. There are 13 residues in the CDR3. The germline CDR1 and CDR2 sequences are MNHEY and SMNVEV (reference sequence). With 4 bases removed from V and 9 bases from J, the gap between germline ends came to 12 bases. Here the CDR3 DNA reads TGTGCCAGCAGTTCCCTCCCAGGTTGGGAGCTGTTTTTT. Translation gives CASSSLPGWELFF.

The chain carries TRBV7-9 and TRBJ1-3, with TRBD1 matching 11 bases. The CDR3 runs 16 residues. V lost 1 base and J lost 2; bases outside the gene matches: 1. CDR1 SEHNR and CDR2 FQNEAQ come from the germline V gene (reference sequence). The DNA for the CDR3 is TGTGCCAGCAGCTTAGGGACAGGGGGCGCTGGAAACACCATATATTTT. Its protein is CASSLGTGGAGNTIYF.

The chain couples TRBV5-6 to TRBJ2-5; maybe TRBD1 (6 bases). This CDR3 has 16 amino acids. V lost 4 bases and J 0 bases, leaving 16 bases between the germline ends. Germline assignment: CDR1 SGHDT and CDR2 YYEEEE. The CDR3 DNA is TGTGCCAGCAGCCATGAAACGACAGGAAACCAAGAGACCCAGTACTTC. This translates into CASSHETTGNQETQYF.

This chain links TRBV6-6 with TRBJ2-5; 7 bases match TRBD1. Germline V gene lookup returns CDR1 MNHNY and CDR2 SVGAGI (reference sequence). The J segment lost 4 bases and the V segment lost 6 bases, leaving 5 bases of the junction unmatched. The CDR3 totals 13 residues. CDR3 in amino acids: CASRETGPETQYF. CDR3 sequence (DNA): TGTGCCAGCAGGGAGACAGGGCCAGAGACCCAGTACTTC.

The J gene is TRBJ1-2, the V gene TRBV6-5; D is ambiguous. Germline V CDR1 and CDR2: MNHEY, SVGAGI. The CDR3 totals 14 residues. V lost 6 bases, J lost 6 bases, and 17 bases lay in between. The chain's CDR3 is CASSTKRDLNGYTF. CDR3 nucleotide sequence: TGTGCCAGCAGCACGAAACGGGATCTAAATGGCTACACCTTC.

This chain connects TRBV2 to TRBJ2-1; 7 nucleotides line up with TRBD1. This CDR3 has 15 residues. Trimming at V came to 6 bases and at J to 2 bases, leaving 7 bases not matched to a gene. Germline V lookup: CDR1 SNHLY, CDR2 FYNNEI. The CDR3 region is CASSAGTATYNEQFF. The CDR3 bases are TGTGCCAGCAGCGCCGGGACAGCTACCTACAATGAGCAGTTCTTC.

V gene TRBV6-5 combines with J gene TRBJ2-5; D possibly corresponds to TRBD1 (6 bases). The ends were cut back, 0 bases at V and 3 bases at J, with 8 bases in the middle. Germline V gene lookup returns CDR1 MNHEY and CDR2 SVGAGI. The length of the CDR3 is 14 residues. CDR3 sequence reads: CASSYSPGEETQYF. The DNA of the CDR3 is TGTGCCAGCAGTTACTCGCCAGGGGAAGAGACCCAGTACTTC.

This chain joins TRBV4-1 and TRBJ2-3; 8 bases map to TRBD1. V dropped 5 bases and J dropped 4; count of bases not matched to a gene: 14. This CDR3 region has 17 residues. Germline loops: CDR1 MGHRA, CDR2 YSYEKL. The CDR3 DNA sequence: TGCGCCAGCAGCGTACGGTTAGGACAGGGTTTCGCAGATACGCAGTATTTT. Protein: CASSVRLGQGFADTQYF.

The CDR3 loop reads CASSIFSYSGQPQHF. The CDR3 DNA sequence: TGTGCCAGTAGTATATTTTCGTATTCGGGTCAGCCCCAGCATTTT. This rearrangement joins TRBV19 to TRBJ1-5; no definite D call. This CDR3 comprises 15 residues. CDR1 and CDR2 from the germline V gene are LNHDA and SQIVND (reference sequence). With 2 bases removed from V and 6 bases from J, the gap between germline ends came to 14 bases.

The chain combines TRBV12-5 with TRBJ2-4, with 7 nucleotides matching TRBD1. Trimming at V came to 0 bases and at J to 8 bases, leaving 7 bases not matched to a gene. Per germline, CDR1 LGHNT and CDR2 FRNRAP. The CDR3 is 15 amino acids. The CDR3: CASGLVVQGVDIQYF. CDR3 coding DNA: TGTGCTAGTGGTTTGGTGGTCCAGGGGGTGGACATTCAGTACTTC.

The rearrangement uses TRBV4-1 and TRBJ1-1; no clear D. Between the trimmed V and J ends, which lost 4 bases and 3 bases, there was a span of 18 bases. The germline V gene encodes CDR1 MGHRA and CDR2 YSYEKL. The CDR3 runs to 16 residues. CDR3 protein: CASSPPPGNMDTEAFF. For the CDR3, the DNA is TGCGCCAGCAGCCCCCCACCGGGTAACATGGACACTGAAGCTTTCTTT.

The chain recombines TRBV18 with TRBJ2-3; 12 bases fit TRBD2. This CDR3 comprises 17 residues. Germline V gives CDR1 KGHSH, CDR2 LQKENI. V gave up 3 bases and J gave up 0 bases; unmatched junction bases: 4. CDR3 loop: CASSPLTSGGSTDTQYF. The DNA of the CDR3 is TGTGCCAGCTCACCTCTAACTAGCGGGGGGAGCACAGATACGCAGTATTTT.

The chain couples TRBV9 to TRBJ2-3, with TRBD2 identical over 8 bases. Trimming took 3 bases from V and 4 from J; bases not matched to a gene: 13. This CDR3 has 17 amino acids. In germline, CDR1 is SGDLS, CDR2 YYNGEE. As DNA, the CDR3 is TGTGCCAGCAGCGCGTATCCTAACGGGGGGGCATCAGATACGCAGTATTTT. Protein: CASSAYPNGGASDTQYF.